This passage covers 10 T cell receptor beta chains from one sample sequenced in a study of cytomegalovirus exposure and HLA in healthy donors. Amplification used 60 Vbeta primers and 13 Jbeta primers. The protocol was immunoSEQ multiplex PCR, while the TCRdb copy is restricted to in-frame clones and leaves out a portion. Its listing shows about 160,000 clones. What was sequenced was PBMCs. These receptors came from a woman between 55 and 75 years old in good health and CMV-seronegative.

The chain carries TRBV30 and TRBJ1-2, with D possibly being TRBD1 (6 bases). V gave up 2 bases and J gave up 2 bases, with 9 bases separating them. CDR3 size: 13 residues. Germline-derived CDR1 and CDR2 are GTSNPN and SVGIG (reference sequence). The CDR3 bases are TGTGCCTGGAGTCAGGGGACCAACTATGGCTACACCTTC. Translation: CAWSQGTNYGYTF.

This chain joins TRBV5-1 and TRBJ1-1; TRBD1 might be the D (6 bases). V was shortened by 2 bases and J by 5 bases, with 19 bases between the two germline ends. The length of the CDR3 is 16 residues. Germline values: CDR1 SGHRS, CDR2 YFSETQ. CDR3 in amino acids: CASSFAPTGIGTEAFF. The DNA for the CDR3 is TGCGCCAGCAGCTTCGCTCCAACAGGGATCGGAACTGAAGCTTTCTTT. The variable domain in full, completed from reference TRBV5-1 and TRBJ1-1, reads KAGVTQTPRYLIKTRGQQVTLSCSPISGHRSVSWYQQTPGQGLQFLFEYFSETQRNKGNFPGRFSGRQFSNSRSEMNVSTLELGDSALYLCASSFAPTGIGTEAFFGQGTRLTVV.

This sequence joins TRBV9 and TRBJ2-1; TRBD2 matches at 8 bases. With 3 bases clipped from V and 3 bases from J, the junction kept 5 bases outside the gene matches. This CDR3 spans 15 amino acids. Germline assignment: CDR1 SGDLS and CDR2 YYNGEE. CDR3 bases: TGTGCCAGCAGCGCTGCTGGGACTAGCTACAATGAGCAGTTCTTC. Translation: CASSAAGTSYNEQFF.

The chain carries TRBV2 and TRBJ2-5; D unclear. CDR1 SNHLY and CDR2 FYNNEI come from the germline V gene. V was clipped by 8 bases and J by 3 bases, with 13 bases between them. The CDR3 sequence is 13 residues long. In nucleotides, the CDR3 is TGTGCCAGCCGGAGAGCAGAAGAAGAGACCCAGTACTTC. Translating it yields CASRRAEEETQYF.

This chain uses TRBV7-9 with TRBJ2-5; TRBD2 agrees at 14 bases. Per the germline V gene, CDR1 is SEHNR and CDR2 is FQNEAQ (reference sequence). The V gene end was trimmed by 4 bases and the J gene end by 2 bases; junction bases not matched to a gene: 9. This CDR3 spans 18 amino acids. CDR3 amino acids: CASSSGTSGSRFQETQYF. CDR3 in DNA: TGTGCCAGCAGCTCTGGGACTAGCGGGAGTAGGTTTCAAGAGACCCAGTACTTC.

The chain uses TRBV12-5 and TRBJ1-5; D not resolved. V gave up 1 base and J gave up 3 bases, with 4 bases separating them. This CDR3 is 13 amino acids long. Germline assignment: CDR1 LGHNT and CDR2 FRNRAP. The CDR3: CASGLALNQPQHF. The CDR3 nucleotides are TGTGCTAGTGGTTTGGCCCTCAATCAGCCCCAGCATTTT.

The J gene is TRBJ2-5, the V gene TRBV2; possibly TRBD1 for D (7 bases). The CDR3 has 14 amino acids. The germline CDR1 and CDR2 sequences are SNHLY and FYNNEI. V dropped 5 bases and J dropped 1 base, with 11 bases sitting between them. The CDR3 reads CASSPRGVQETQYF. The CDR3 nucleotides read TGTGCCAGCAGTCCCAGGGGGGTCCAAGAGACCCAGTACTTC.

The gene calls are TRBV5-5 and TRBJ1-1, with D perhaps matching TRBD1 (6 bases). The V gene's germline CDR1 is SGHKS and CDR2 YYEKEE (reference sequence). The CDR3 consists of 14 residues. V shed 4 bases and J shed 8 bases, with 18 bases lying between them. The CDR3 sequence: CASSITGWPFEAFF. The DNA for the CDR3 is TGTGCCAGCAGCATAACAGGGTGGCCTTTCGAAGCTTTCTTT.

The rearrangement joins TRBV11-3 to TRBJ2-5; D is uncertain. There are 13 residues in the CDR3. CDR1 is SGHNT, CDR2 YENEEA, per germline. The germline V and J ends were trimmed by 0 bases and 1 base, with 3 bases remaining between them. The CDR3 nucleotides are TGTGCCAGCAGCTTAGAGAGCCAAGAGACCCAGTACTTC. It is translated as CASSLESQETQYF.

J is TRBJ2-2 and V is TRBV7-9, with D possibly TRBD2 on 6 matching bases. There are 16 residues in the CDR3. V lost 5 bases and J 2 bases, leaving 15 bases between the germline ends. Germline CDR1 and CDR2: SEHNR and FQNEAQ (reference sequence). CDR3 DNA: TGTGCCAGCAGCCAACTCCGGGACTCTAACACCGGGGAGCTGTTTTTT. Encoded protein: CASSQLRDSNTGELFF.